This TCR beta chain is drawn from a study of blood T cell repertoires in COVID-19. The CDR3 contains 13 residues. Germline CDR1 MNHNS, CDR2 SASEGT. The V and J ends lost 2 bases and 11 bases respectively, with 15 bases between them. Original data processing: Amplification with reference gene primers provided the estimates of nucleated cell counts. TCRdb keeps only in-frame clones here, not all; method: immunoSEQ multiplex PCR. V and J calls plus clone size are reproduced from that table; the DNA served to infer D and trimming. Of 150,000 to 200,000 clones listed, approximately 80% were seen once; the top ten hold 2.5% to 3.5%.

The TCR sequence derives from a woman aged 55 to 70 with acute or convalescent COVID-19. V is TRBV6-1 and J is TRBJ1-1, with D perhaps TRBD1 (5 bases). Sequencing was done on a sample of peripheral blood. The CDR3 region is CASSERGVARAFF. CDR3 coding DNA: TGTGCCAGCAGTGAACGGGGGGTAGCTCGGGCTTTCTTT.